This T cell receptor beta chain was recovered during a study of cytomegalovirus exposure and HLA in healthy donors. Across the study: A data release that came early held approximately 85 million unique TCRs from HLA-typed donors.

Study-wide results and caveats: It was only CMV serostatus that was available as immune exposure information.

Worth noting for this clone: The antigen remains unidentified.

Use of 60 Vbeta and 13 Jbeta primers characterized the PCR. Profiled with immunoSEQ multiplex PCR; TCRdb holds only in-frame clones, not every one. The sample has approximately 200,000 clones; about 83% are singletons. Sample: PBMCs. The receptor was isolated from a woman in her thirties in good health and CMV-seropositive.

CDR3 coding DNA: TGTGCCAGCAGCTTGGACGGCAGGGGTGCGATGAACACTGAAGCTTTCTTT. It codes for CASSLDGRGAMNTEAFF. The rearrangement joins TRBV7-9 to TRBJ1-1; tentatively, D is TRBD1 (6 bases). The CDR3 spans 17 residues. The V and J ends lost 3 bases and 0 bases respectively, with 17 bases between them. The germline V gene has CDR1 SEHNR and CDR2 FQNEAQ (reference sequence).